This T cell receptor beta chain originates from a study of cytomegalovirus exposure and HLA in healthy donors. Overall study results and limits: DRB1 showed the most TCR associations and HLA-C the fewest in a later analysis, as rates varied by HLA locus.

In germline, CDR1 is SGHVS, CDR2 FQNEAQ. Trimming shortened V by 1 base and J by 8 bases, and 11 bases separated the two germline ends. The CDR3 runs 13 residues. This clone was counted a few times. Antigen unknown. PCR was performed using 60 Vbeta and 13 Jbeta primers. How the authors handled the data: A later analysis tallied 80 million or so unique TCR beta chains, approximately 10 million of them shared. Using immunoSEQ multiplex PCR, the repertoire was profiled, and TCRdb retains in-frame clones only, with some absent. D and trimming were read from the DNA, whereas the V and J calls and clone size are those reported in that table. The sample comprises more than 110,000 clones, 80% to 85% of which are singletons, and roughly 1.2% rests with the top ten. Nominally healthy donors provided the samples, though records likely missed some immune exposures.

The sequencing input was PBMCs. V usage is TRBV7-8 and J usage is TRBJ1-2, with a possible D match to TRBD1 (5 bases). The receptor comes from a male donor in good health and CMV-seropositive. CDR3 nucleotides: TGTGCCAGCAGCTTAGGGGGGGAGGGCGGCTACACCTTC. Its protein is CASSLGGEGGYTF.